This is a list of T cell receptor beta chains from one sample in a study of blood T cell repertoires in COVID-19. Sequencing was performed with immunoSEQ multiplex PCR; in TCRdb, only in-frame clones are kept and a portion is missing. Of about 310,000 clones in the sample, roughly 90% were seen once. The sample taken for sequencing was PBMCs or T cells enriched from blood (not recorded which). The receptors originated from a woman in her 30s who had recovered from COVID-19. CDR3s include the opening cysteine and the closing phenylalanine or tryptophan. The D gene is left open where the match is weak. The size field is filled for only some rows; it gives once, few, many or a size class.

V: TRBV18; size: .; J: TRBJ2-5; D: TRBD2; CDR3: CASSLFPGLAGETQYF; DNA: TGTGCCAGCTCTCTATTCCCGGGACTAGCGGGAGAGACCCAGTACTTC
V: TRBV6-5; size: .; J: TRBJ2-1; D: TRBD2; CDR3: CASSYSAGGQADEQFF; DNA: TGTGCCAGCAGTTACTCCGCGGGAGGGCAAGCGGATGAGCAGTTCTTC
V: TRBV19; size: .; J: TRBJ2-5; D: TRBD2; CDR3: CAVLVGGRAAETQYF; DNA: TGTGCCGTATTAGTTGGCGGGAGGGCCGCTGAGACCCAGTACTTC
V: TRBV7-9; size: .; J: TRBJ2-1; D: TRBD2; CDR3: CASSLVLAGEVRDEQFF; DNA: TGTGCCAGCAGCTTGGTTCTAGCGGGAGAGGTTCGGGATGAGCAGTTCTTC
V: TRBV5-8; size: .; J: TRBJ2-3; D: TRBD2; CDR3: CAGLKRPSTDTQYF; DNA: TGTGCGGGACTAAAGAGACCTAGCACAGATACGCAGTATTTT
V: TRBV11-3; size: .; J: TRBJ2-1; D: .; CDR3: CASSSSDTSEQFF; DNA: TGTGCCAGCAGCTCCAGTGACACTAGTGAGCAGTTCTTC
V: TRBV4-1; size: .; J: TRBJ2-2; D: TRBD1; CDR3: CASSLGTGLAGELFF; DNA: TGCGCCAGCAGCCTCGGGACAGGCTTAGCCGGGGAGCTGTTTTTT
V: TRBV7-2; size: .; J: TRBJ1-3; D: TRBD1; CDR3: CASSSPQGASGNTIYF; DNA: TGTGCCAGCAGCTCCCCCCAGGGGGCATCCGGAAACACCATATATTTT
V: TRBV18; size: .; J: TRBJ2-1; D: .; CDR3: CASSPARAYYNEQFF; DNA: TGTGCCAGCTCACCGGCGCGGGCCTACTACAATGAGCAGTTCTTC
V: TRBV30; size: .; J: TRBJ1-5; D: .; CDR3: CAWSGVAQPQHF; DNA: TGTGCCTGGAGCGGGGTTGCCCAGCCCCAGCATTTT
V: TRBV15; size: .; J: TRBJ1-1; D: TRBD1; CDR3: CATSPNRGTEAFF; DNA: TGTGCCACCAGTCCTAACAGGGGGACTGAAGCTTTCTTT
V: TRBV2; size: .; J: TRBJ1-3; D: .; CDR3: CASRGVTLSGNTIYF; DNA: TGTGCCAGCAGGGGAGTCACTTTATCTGGAAACACCATATATTTT
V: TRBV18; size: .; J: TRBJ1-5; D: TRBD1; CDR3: CASSPGAGGVGNQPQHF; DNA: TGTGCCAGCTCACCAGGGGCAGGGGGTGTTGGCAATCAGCCCCAGCATTTT
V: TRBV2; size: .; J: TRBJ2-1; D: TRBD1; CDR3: CASRDRGLYNEQFF; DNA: TGTGCCAGCAGGGACAGGGGGCTGTACAATGAGCAGTTCTTC
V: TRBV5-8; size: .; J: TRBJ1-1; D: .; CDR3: CASSLYQGLRRTEAFF; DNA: TGTGCCAGCAGCCTCTACCAGGGTCTTCGACGGACTGAAGCTTTCTTT
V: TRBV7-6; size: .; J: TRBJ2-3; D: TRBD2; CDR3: CASSSLLAGGKRDTQYF; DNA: TGTGCCAGCAGCTCACTCCTAGCGGGAGGGAAGCGTGATACGCAGTATTTT
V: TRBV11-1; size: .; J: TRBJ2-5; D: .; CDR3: CASSRGQKQETQYF; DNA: TGTGCCAGCAGCCGAGGACAGAAACAAGAGACCCAGTACTTC
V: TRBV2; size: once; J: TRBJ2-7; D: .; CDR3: CASSGDSYEQYF; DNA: TGTGCCAGCAGCGGTGACAGCTACGAGCAGTACTTC